Included here is one T cell receptor (beta chain) sequence, with context. The target antigen is unknown. After removal of 0 bases from V and 8 bases from J, the junction contained 9 bases not matched to a gene. The CDR3 spans 16 residues. CDR1 LGHNA and CDR2 YNFKEQ come from the germline V gene. This entry is derived from a study of beta chain features in type 1 diabetes. Overall study context: Over all samples combined, some 110 million sorted cells were examined. General study findings and limits: Naive, central memory and Treg TCRB repertoires seemed to resemble each other more closely in patients than they did in healthy donors. For cells with high TCR expression, cDNA sequencing could yield over-representation.

Sequenced material consisted of expressed TCRB transcripts (all of the isolated RNA was reverse transcribed). Naive, central memory and regulatory T cell samples produced a mean of roughly 3.8 million reads. The method was immunoSEQ multiplex PCR; TCRdb's version includes in-frame clones alone and lacks a portion of them. This sample yields 300,000 or so clones, of which 7.5% to 9% are seen a single time; 0.44% belongs to the top ten. What was sequenced was central memory CD4+ T cells from blood. V and J are TRBV4-2 and TRBJ2-1; 8 nucleotides agree with TRBD2. The source of this sequence is a woman between 18 and 29 years old in good health. The CDR3: CASSQEGAGALDEQFF. CDR3 sequence (DNA): TGTGCCAGCAGCCAAGAAGGAGCGGGAGCTTTAGATGAGCAGTTCTTC.